This T cell receptor (beta chain) was sequenced for a study of beta chain features in type 1 diabetes. Study observations and caveats: TCRB CDR3s were moderately but significantly shorter in Type 1 diabetes patients in all four CD4+ subsets.

The germline V gene has CDR1 SGHTA and CDR2 FQGNSA. This CDR3 has 14 residues. Trimming pared 5 bases from V and 4 bases from J, leaving 12 bases between. This clone was observed at least ten times. Its antigen is currently unknown. Sequencing targeted expressed TCRB transcripts, as all isolated RNA had been reverse transcribed. The data were produced by immunoSEQ multiplex PCR, yet TCRdb's version contains in-frame clones alone and is incomplete. This sample has roughly 150,000 clones; approximately 10% occur once, and the top ten carry approximately 0.7%. The genes are TRBV7-2 and TRBJ2-1; tentatively, D is TRBD2 (6 bases). The sample comprised central memory CD4+ T cells from blood. This receptor was taken from a woman aged 30 to 39 with type 1 diabetes. The CDR3 region is CASSIGLLYNEQFF. CDR3 coding DNA: TGTGCCAGCAGCATTGGACTACTATACAATGAGCAGTTCTTC. The whole variable domain, remainder taken from reference TRBV7-2 and TRBJ2-1, is GAGVSQSPSNKVTEKGKDVELRCDPISGHTALYWYRQSLGQGLEFLIYFQGNSAPDKSGLPSDRFSAERTGGSVSTLTIQRTQQEDSAVYLCASSIGLLYNEQFFGPGTRLTVL.